A selection of T cell receptor beta chains follows, all from one sample in a study of T cells after yellow fever vaccination. TCRdb re-derived calls from the 5' RACE reads in MiXCR, one entry per CDR3 protein. The sample contains roughly 170,000 distinct CDR3 sequences, approximately 6% of which appear only once. The specimen was CD4+ T cells sorted from PBMCs, collected on the day of the first yellow fever vaccination. The source is a man aged 18 to 30 who received the YFV17D yellow fever vaccine. Both conserved end residues are part of each CDR3. The listing skips clone size in some rows; elsewhere it reads once, few, many or a size class.

V: TRBV5-1
J: TRBJ2-1
size: many
CDR3: CASSLPRQDVSLSSYNEQFF

V: TRBV4-1
J: TRBJ1-1
size: many
CDR3: CASSLYRDISEAFF

V: TRBV15
J: TRBJ1-1
size: few
CDR3: CATSRSGGTANTEAFF

V: TRBV11-2
J: TRBJ2-3
size: many
CDR3: CASSHSGGGGDTQYF

V: TRBV27
J: TRBJ2-2
size: few
CDR3: CASSLVGQPTGELFF

V: TRBV27
J: TRBJ2-3
size: many
CDR3: CASSWTGEEMDTQYF

V: TRBV4-2
J: TRBJ1-1
size: -
CDR3: CASSRDSSGVGLGTEAFF

V: TRBV3-1
J: TRBJ1-6
size: -
CDR3: CASSQDRQGSGALHF

V: TRBV28
J: TRBJ1-3
size: few
CDR3: CASKPLQSGNTIYF

V: TRBV2
J: TRBJ2-1
size: few
CDR3: CASTPPRGRGGSYNEQFF

V: TRBV20-1
J: TRBJ2-3
size: -
CDR3: CSASGTSNTDTQYF

V: TRBV7-2
J: TRBJ2-7
size: few
CDR3: CASSLTLEGPYEQYF

V: TRBV6-5
J: TRBJ1-2
size: -
CDR3: CASSYSRVGTYGYTF

V: TRBV7-8
J: TRBJ1-2
size: few
CDR3: CASSLDRAIGSYGYTF

V: TRBV4-3
J: TRBJ2-7
size: -
CDR3: CASSQDAETGLDEQYF

V: TRBV4-3
J: TRBJ2-4
size: many
CDR3: CASSQGGYDKNIQYF

V: TRBV7-2
J: TRBJ2-5
size: few
CDR3: CASSLGGGGGETQYF

V: TRBV6-2/TRBV6-3
J: TRBJ2-4
size: -
CDR3: CASSLGRIKYF

V: TRBV4-1
J: TRBJ1-5
size: -
CDR3: CASSQEGLRKDPAQPQHF

V: TRBV5-1
J: TRBJ1-2
size: few
CDR3: CASSLGQGTVYGYTF

V: TRBV18
J: TRBJ2-5
size: few
CDR3: CASSPRTGNQETQYF

V: TRBV20-1
J: TRBJ2-5
size: -
CDR3: CSARASGGQETQYF

V: TRBV12-3/TRBV12-4
J: TRBJ2-2
size: many
CDR3: CASSPGQGEGGELFF

V: TRBV12-3/TRBV12-4
J: TRBJ1-6
size: many
CDR3: CASSGQLNSPLHF

V: TRBV6-5
J: TRBJ2-1
size: many
CDR3: CASSYLAGGSSYNEQFF

V: TRBV20-1
J: TRBJ2-1
size: many
CDR3: CSARTSGGADEQFF

V: TRBV5-1
J: TRBJ1-6
size: -
CDR3: CASSQETSGSPLHF

V: TRBV9
J: TRBJ1-1
size: -
CDR3: CASSPIDREAFF

V: TRBV20-1
J: TRBJ2-7
size: -
CDR3: CSAPSAGTGILGEQYF

V: TRBV4-3
J: TRBJ2-5
size: many
CDR3: CASSQDHRRPPETQYF